The 21 T cell receptor beta chains listed next were all sequenced from one sample in a study of blood T cell repertoires in COVID-19. Profiled with immunoSEQ multiplex PCR; TCRdb holds only in-frame clones, not every one. This sample has around 50,000 clones; roughly 88% occur once, and the top ten carry 20% to 25%. The sequenced sample was peripheral blood. All receptors derive from an elderly woman with acute or convalescent COVID-19.

The rearrangement joins TRBV5-4 to TRBJ1-5, with TRBD1 matching 10 bases. There are 18 residues in the CDR3. Per germline, CDR1 SGHNT and CDR2 YYREEE (reference sequence). V trimming: 7 bases; J trimming: 2 bases; junction bases outside the gene matches: 15. CDR3 sequence reads: CASSLGGQGDIGNQPQHF. The CDR3 DNA sequence: TGTGCCAGCTCCCTTGGTGGACAGGGGGATATCGGCAATCAGCCCCAGCATTTT.

The chain has TRBV5-1 and TRBJ1-5; 11 nucleotides agree with TRBD1. The V gene's germline CDR1 is SGHRS and CDR2 YFSETQ. The CDR3 spans 17 residues. With V trimmed by 4 bases and J by 1 base, 7 bases remained unmatched. Written as DNA, the CDR3 is TGCGCCAGCAGCCCAGGGACAGGGGGAGAGAGCAATCAGCCCCAGCATTTT. Protein product: CASSPGTGGESNQPQHF.

The chain is built from TRBV6-5 and TRBJ1-5, with D uncertain. The CDR3 extends over 14 amino acids. With 7 bases removed from V and 3 bases from J, the gap between germline ends came to 13 bases. Germline values: CDR1 MNHEY, CDR2 SVGAGI. CDR3 residues: CASTREEINQPQHF. For the CDR3, the DNA is TGTGCCAGCACAAGAGAGGAAATCAATCAGCCCCAGCATTTT.

This clone came up once. The chain combines TRBV28 with TRBJ1-1; TRBD1 agrees at 7 bases. Germline V CDR1 and CDR2: MDHEN, SYDVKM. V lost 6 bases, J lost 4 bases, and 8 bases stayed unmatched. CDR3 length: 14 residues. The CDR3 here is CASRTTGLGTEAFF. The DNA of the CDR3 is TGTGCCAGCAGGACGACAGGGTTAGGCACTGAAGCTTTCTTT.

J is TRBJ1-3 and V is TRBV7-9; D perhaps matches TRBD1 (5 bases). The length of the CDR3 is 15 residues. Trimming pared 2 bases from V and 3 bases from J, leaving 11 bases between. Germline V gene sequence: CDR1 SEHNR, CDR2 FQNEAQ (reference sequence). CDR3 bases: TGTGCCAGCAGCTTAAAGCGCAGGGATGGAAACACCATATATTTT. Protein product: CASSLKRRDGNTIYF.

The chain recombines TRBV5-1 with TRBJ2-3; 11 bases line up with TRBD1. J lost 3 bases, V lost 2 bases, and 2 bases had no gene match. CDR1 is SGHRS and CDR2 is YFSETQ in the germline V gene. The CDR3 is made up of 15 amino acids. The CDR3 nucleotides are TGCGCCAGCAGCTTTCGGGACAGGGGGACAGATACGCAGTATTTT. Translation: CASSFRDRGTDTQYF.

The DNA for the CDR3 is TGTGCCAGCACCTTAGATAGAAAAGAGCAGTACTTC. It codes for CASTLDRKEQYF. The chain combines TRBV28 with TRBJ2-7; the D is unclear. The CDR3 runs to 12 residues. V lost 7 bases to trimming and J lost 7 bases, with 14 bases between them. The germline gives CDR1 MDHEN, CDR2 SYDVKM.

This chain joins TRBV10-3 and TRBJ1-1, with D possibly TRBD1 on 6 matching bases. Trimming took off 4 bases at V and 1 base at J, with 10 bases between the two ends. Germline lookup yields CDR1 ENHRY and CDR2 SYGVKD. This CDR3 is built from 14 residues. The CDR3 nucleotides read TGTGCCATCAGTGTGACCAGGGGGAACACTGAAGCTTTCTTT. Translated: CAISVTRGNTEAFF.

The chain joins TRBV29-1 to TRBJ1-1; a possible D gene is TRBD1 (6 bases). Deletions cut 4 bases from V and 4 bases from J, with 10 bases between. The CDR3 extends over 12 amino acids. Per germline, CDR1 SQVTM and CDR2 ANQGSEA. CDR3 in DNA: TGCAGCGTTGCCGGCAGGGGCACTGAAGCTTTCTTT. Translating gives CSVAGRGTEAFF.

This chain links TRBV4-1 with TRBJ2-7; 8 nucleotides line up with TRBD2. Germline lookup yields CDR1 MGHRA and CDR2 YSYEKL. J gave up 3 bases and V 4 bases, and 8 bases lay outside the gene matches. This CDR3 region has 15 residues. CDR3 nucleotides: TGCGCCAGCAGCCGAACGATCGGGGGGGTCTACGAGCAGTACTTC. It codes for CASSRTIGGVYEQYF.

V is TRBV29-1 and J is TRBJ2-5; TRBD2 agrees at 9 bases. The J segment lost 5 bases and the V segment lost 0 bases, leaving 10 bases of the junction unmatched. This CDR3 contains 16 residues. Germline lookup yields CDR1 SQVTM and CDR2 ANQGSEA. The CDR3 DNA reads TGCAGCGTTGAAGATCGGAGACTAGCGGCACAGGAGACCCAGTACTTC. Encoded protein: CSVEDRRLAAQETQYF.

V usage is TRBV10-3 and J usage is TRBJ2-7; TRBD2 aligns across 16 bases. The CDR3 totals 17 residues. J lost 6 bases, V lost 3 bases, and 8 bases had no gene match. Germline V gene sequence: CDR1 ENHRY, CDR2 SYGVKD. CDR3 nucleotides: TGTGCCATCAGTGACCAGGGACTAGCGGGGGGGAAGGGCGAGCAGTACTTC. The encoded protein is CAISDQGLAGGKGEQYF.

This clone was observed once. The chain recombines TRBV12-5 with TRBJ1-3; 8 bases line up with TRBD1. There are 13 residues in the CDR3. Germline V gene data show CDR1 as LGHNT and CDR2 as FRNRAP. Trimming removed 4 bases from V and 7 bases from J; junction bases left unmatched: 3. In DNA form, the CDR3 reads TGTGCTAGTGGTTCGGGACAGGTGAACACCATATATTTT. Translating gives CASGSGQVNTIYF. Combining the CDR3 with reference TRBV12-5 and TRBJ1-3 gives the whole variable domain DARVTQTPRHKVTEMGQEVTMRCQPILGHNTVFWYRQTMMQGLELLAYFRNRAPLDDSGMPKDRFSAEMPDATLATLKIQPSEPRDSAVYFCASGSGQVNTIYFGEGSWLTVV.

V gene TRBV10-3 combines with J gene TRBJ2-3; D might be TRBD1 (6 bases). From germline, CDR1 is ENHRY and CDR2 SYGVKD. This CDR3 contains 14 residues. V was shortened by 7 bases and J by 0 bases, with 11 bases between the two germline ends. CDR3 in DNA: TGTGCCATCACGGACAGAACTAGCACAGATACGCAGTATTTT. Translation gives CAITDRTSTDTQYF.

This sequence joins TRBV3-1 (or the pseudogene TRBV3-2) and TRBJ2-4, with a tentative D call TRBD1 (5 bases). Trimming took off 1 base at V and 9 bases at J, with 13 bases between the two ends. Germline loops: CDR1 LGHDT, CDR2 YNNKEL (reference sequence). CDR3 length: 14 amino acids. The CDR3 spells CASSQVVRASIQYF. The CDR3 DNA reads TGTGCCAGCAGCCAAGTGGTCAGGGCGAGCATTCAGTACTTC.

The chain employs TRBV7-2 and TRBJ2-2; 8 bases match TRBD2. After removal of 2 bases from V and 7 bases from J, the junction contained 9 bases not matched to a gene. This CDR3 region has 16 residues. Germline V gene data show CDR1 as SGHTA and CDR2 as FQGNSA. For the CDR3, the DNA is TGTGCCAGCAGCTTACGAGCGGGAGCGGGCGGCGGGGAGCTGTTTTTT. Amino acid sequence: CASSLRAGAGGGELFF.

CDR3 nucleotides: TGTGCTAGTGGTTTGTTACTAGATTCACCCCTCCACTTT. Translated, it gives CASGLLLDSPLHF. This chain links TRBV12-5 with TRBJ1-6; D gene ambiguous. CDR3 length: 13 residues. The germline V gene has CDR1 LGHNT and CDR2 FRNRAP. The ends were cut back, 2 bases at V and 8 bases at J, with 7 bases in the middle.

This rearrangement joins TRBV5-6 to TRBJ1-3; 7 bases match TRBD1. There are 15 residues in the CDR3. The germline gives CDR1 SGHDT, CDR2 YYEEEE. V dropped 4 bases and J dropped 4; count of bases not matched to a gene: 8. CDR3 amino acids: CASSLAGTAGNTIYF. Here the CDR3 DNA reads TGTGCCAGCAGCCTCGCCGGGACAGCCGGAAACACCATATATTTT.

This chain joins TRBV19 and TRBJ1-3; TRBD1 matches 9 bases. The CDR3 runs to 15 residues. Germline loops: CDR1 LNHDA, CDR2 SQIVND (reference sequence). The V gene end was trimmed by 8 bases and the J gene end by 0 bases; junction bases not matched to a gene: 5. CDR3 sequence reads: CASGTGGISGNTIYF. DNA for the CDR3: TGTGCCAGTGGAACAGGGGGCATCTCTGGAAACACCATATATTTT.

The V gene is TRBV7-9, the J gene TRBJ1-2, with D possibly being TRBD1 (5 bases). The CDR3 is 14 residues long. With 5 bases removed from V and 2 bases from J, the gap between germline ends came to 12 bases. Germline assignment: CDR1 SEHNR and CDR2 FQNEAQ (reference sequence). The CDR3 DNA reads TGTGCCAGCAGCCCCAGGGCAGGGAACTATGGCTACACCTTC. Its translation is CASSPRAGNYGYTF.

This chain joins TRBV10-3 and TRBJ2-1, with 8 bases matching TRBD2. This CDR3 contains 13 residues. J lost 7 bases, V lost 10 bases, and 9 bases had no gene match. Germline-derived CDR1 and CDR2 are ENHRY and SYGVKD. CDR3 region: CATTSASPNEQFF. In nucleotides, the CDR3 is TGTGCCACGACTAGCGCCTCCCCGAATGAGCAGTTCTTC.